Only a few counts were recorded for the clone carrying this TCR beta chain. The data were obtained in a study of blood T cell repertoires in COVID-19. Generated by immunoSEQ multiplex PCR, the TCRdb table keeps only in-frame clones and is missing some. The profile covers under 200,000 clones, with around nine tenths appearing a single time and about 6.3% taken by the ten largest. V lost 5 bases and J 6 bases, leaving 11 bases between the germline ends. The CDR3 has 13 amino acids. Per germline, CDR1 LNHDA and CDR2 SQIVND (reference sequence). Sample: PBMCs or T cells enriched from blood (not recorded which). This sequence joins TRBV19 and TRBJ1-5; D is ambiguous. The clonotype comes from a woman aged 45-59 years who had recovered from COVID-19. CDR3 DNA: TGTGCCAGTAGTGAGAGTGTTCGTCAGCCCCAGCATTTT. Amino acid sequence: CASSESVRQPQHF.